The clone carrying this TCR beta chain was seen ten or more times. The target antigen is unknown. This record comes from a study of T cells after yellow fever vaccination. This CDR3 spans 14 amino acids. CDR1 SGHNT and CDR2 YYREEE come from the germline V gene (reference sequence). V was trimmed by 4 bases and J by 2 bases, leaving 13 bases between them. TCRdb recomputed calls from the 5' RACE reads with MiXCR, one row per CDR3 protein. The sample has roughly 120,000 distinct CDR3 sequences; 7.2% are singletons. Study conclusions and caveats: Re-detected after boosting: most primary clones, 96% of CD4 and about 90% of CD8.

J is TRBJ2-7 and V is TRBV5-4; a possible D gene is TRBD2 (8 bases). Here the sequenced sample was CD4+ T cells sorted from PBMCs, taken more than 35 days after the first yellow fever vaccination. The TCR was taken from a man between 18 and 35 years old who received the YFV17D yellow fever vaccine. The CDR3 DNA is TGTGCCAGCAGCCGGGGGGGACAGACCTACGAGCAGTACTTC. Translation gives CASSRGGQTYEQYF.